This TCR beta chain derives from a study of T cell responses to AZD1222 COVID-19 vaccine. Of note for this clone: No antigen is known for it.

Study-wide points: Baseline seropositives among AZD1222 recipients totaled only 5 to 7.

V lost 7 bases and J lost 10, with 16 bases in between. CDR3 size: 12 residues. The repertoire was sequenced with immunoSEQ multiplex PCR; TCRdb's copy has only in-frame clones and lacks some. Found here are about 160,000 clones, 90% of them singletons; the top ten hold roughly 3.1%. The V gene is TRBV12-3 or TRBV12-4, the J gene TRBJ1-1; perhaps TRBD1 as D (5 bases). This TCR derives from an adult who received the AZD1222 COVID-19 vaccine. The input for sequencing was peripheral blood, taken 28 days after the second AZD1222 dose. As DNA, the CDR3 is TGTGCCAGCACCCTACCGGCAGGGAGAGCTTTCTTT. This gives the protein CASTLPAGRAFF.